The 30 T cell receptor beta chains presented below share a single source sample, sequenced in a study of blood T cell repertoires in COVID-19 (dated by TCRdb to the early 2020s). Library prep was done by the immunoSEQ multiplex PCR assay. TCRdb took over this immuneACCESS table, retaining in-frame rearrangements with V and J assigned. Such tables are incomplete; in checked studies, under half of the missing clones stem from an unresolved V gene, and the remainder is unexplained. The sample data list about 130,000 clones, and about four fifths of these were observed just once. 9.7% of the sample belongs to the ten largest clones. Material: peripheral blood. These receptors were obtained from a man aged 35 to 55 with active or convalescent COVID-19.

The gene calls are TRBV23-1 and TRBJ2-7; possible D gene TRBD2, 7 bases. TRBV23-1 is noted as an ORF with a role that remains uncertain. The CDR3 consists of 18 residues. The V gene lost 2 bases and the J gene lost 6 bases, with 26 bases spanning the gap. CDR3 amino acids: CASSQPEGGAPFEIEQYF. The CDR3 coding sequence is TGCGCCAGCAGTCAACCGGAAGGGGGGGCCCCCTTTGAAATCGAGCAGTACTTC.

CDR3 bases: TGTGCCACCAGTGATCCACAGGGGTTCCCAGATACGCAGTATTTT. This gives the protein CATSDPQGFPDTQYF. The gene calls are TRBV24-1 and TRBJ2-3, with TRBD1 matching over 7 bases. The J segment lost 4 bases and the V segment lost 3 bases, leaving 6 bases of the junction unmatched. The CDR3 contains 15 residues. Germline V CDR1 and CDR2: KGHDR, SFDVKD.

The chain couples TRBV9 to TRBJ2-2, with TRBD2 matching 7 bases. This CDR3 has 16 residues. CDR1 SGDLS and CDR2 YYNGEE come from the germline V gene. J gave up 4 bases and V 0 bases, and 6 bases lay outside the gene matches. This CDR3 is CASSVVGTSVTGELFF. The DNA for the CDR3 is TGTGCCAGCAGCGTAGTGGGTACTAGCGTCACCGGGGAGCTGTTTTTT.

The chain links TRBV19 to TRBJ1-6; D is possibly TRBD1 (6 bases). Germline V CDR1 and CDR2: LNHDA, SQIVND (reference sequence). The CDR3 consists of 17 residues. V lost 5 bases and J lost 1, with 15 bases in between. Written as DNA, the CDR3 is TGTGCCAGTAGTCCAGACCTTAGGGGGTCCTATAATTCACCCCTCCACTTT. It encodes CASSPDLRGSYNSPLHF.

The chain has TRBV6-1 and TRBJ2-7; 8 nucleotides agree with TRBD1. With V trimmed by 0 bases and J by 3 bases, 4 bases remained unmatched. Germline CDR1 reads MNHNS; CDR2 reads SASEGT. This CDR3 comprises 15 residues. CDR3 DNA sequence: TGTGCCAGCAGTGAAGCGGACAGGGATCACTACGAGCAGTACTTC. As protein: CASSEADRDHYEQYF.

The V call is TRBV11-2, the J call TRBJ2-5; D is undetermined. Germline values: CDR1 SGHAT, CDR2 FQNNGV. CDR3 length equals 16 residues. With 0 bases removed from V and 0 bases from J, the gap between germline ends came to 11 bases. CDR3 amino acids: CASSLDLGLYQETQYF. The CDR3 DNA is TGTGCCAGCAGCTTAGATCTAGGCTTGTACCAAGAGACCCAGTACTTC.

CDR3 DNA: TGTGCCTGGAGTGTAGCCGAATCCCGGGGGGCGTTTGAAGCTTTCTTT. This encodes CAWSVAESRGAFEAFF. The chain recombines TRBV30 with TRBJ1-1; a possible D gene is TRBD1 (6 bases). The V gene lost 0 bases and the J gene lost 7 bases, with 21 bases spanning the gap. The CDR3 sequence is 16 residues long. Germline CDR1 GTSNPN, CDR2 SVGIG (reference sequence).

The gene calls are TRBV27 and TRBJ1-6, with D tentatively TRBD1 (6 bases). This CDR3 contains 16 residues. CDR1 is MNHEY, CDR2 SMNVEV, per germline (reference sequence). Between the trimmed V and J ends, which lost 10 bases and 9 bases, there was a span of 25 bases. The CDR3 is CATQPGGYLGGSPLHF. The CDR3 DNA sequence: TGTGCCACCCAACCGGGGGGCTATCTCGGCGGTTCACCCCTCCACTTT.

The table lists this clone with a few counts. The chain uses TRBV5-1 and TRBJ2-2; a weak D match, TRBD2 (6 bases). The V end was cut by 2 bases, the J end by 3 bases, with 11 bases between. CDR3 length equals 15 residues. Looked up from germline, CDR1 is SGHRS and CDR2 is YFSETQ. For the CDR3, the DNA is TGCGCCAGCAGCTTAGGTGGAGGGTACACCGGGGAGCTGTTTTTT. Its protein is CASSLGGGYTGELFF.

The chain uses TRBV6-5 and TRBJ1-6, with no clear D. This CDR3 has 15 amino acids. Deletions cut 4 bases from V and 7 bases from J, with 14 bases between. Per germline, CDR1 MNHEY and CDR2 SVGAGI. CDR3 nucleotides: TGTGCCAGCAGTTCCCTCTCAAGAGGCAATTCACCCCTCCACTTT. Translation gives CASSSLSRGNSPLHF.

The V gene is TRBV2, the J gene TRBJ1-2; 10 bases are shared with TRBD1. The germline V gene has CDR1 SNHLY and CDR2 FYNNEI. This CDR3 is built from 13 residues. V dropped 10 bases and J dropped 4; count of bases not matched to a gene: 6. The CDR3 here is CATGQGEVYGYTF. CDR3 nucleotides: TGTGCCACCGGACAGGGGGAAGTCTATGGCTACACCTTC.

The chain links TRBV27 to TRBJ1-5; D call uncertain. The CDR3 extends over 15 amino acids. Germline V gene sequence: CDR1 MNHEY, CDR2 SMNVEV (reference sequence). Trimming left V 5 bases short and J 0 bases short, with 11 bases between. The CDR3 protein is CASSPLRDSNQPQHF. The CDR3 nucleotides are TGTGCCAGCAGTCCCCTTCGGGATAGCAATCAGCCCCAGCATTTT.

The genes are TRBV15 and TRBJ1-6; 7 positions agree with TRBD1. CDR3 size: 16 residues. The V and J ends lost 0 bases and 9 bases, in that order; junction bases with no gene match: 8. The germline gives CDR1 LNHNV, CDR2 YYDKDF (reference sequence). CDR3 sequence reads: CATSRDAGGVGSPLHF. The DNA of the CDR3 is TGTGCCACCAGCAGAGATGCAGGGGGTGTGGGTTCACCCCTCCACTTT.

The chain combines TRBV4-1 with TRBJ1-4; 8 bases align to TRBD1. The germline CDR1 and CDR2 sequences are MGHRA and YSYEKL. The CDR3 consists of 14 residues. V trimming: 6 bases; J trimming: 7 bases; junction bases outside the gene matches: 7. CDR3: CASRPGTGAEKLFF. The CDR3 bases are TGCGCCAGCAGACCCGGGACAGGTGCTGAAAAACTGTTTTTT.

V gene TRBV19 combines with J gene TRBJ1-2; 10 bases align to TRBD1. CDR1 is LNHDA, CDR2 SQIVND, per germline (reference sequence). Losses at the gene ends were 5 bases for V and 7 bases for J; bases not matched to a gene: 4. The CDR3 length is 13 residues. CDR3 region: CASSLRQGAGYTF. CDR3 DNA: TGTGCCAGTAGTCTGAGACAGGGGGCTGGCTACACCTTC. The variable domain in full, completed from reference TRBV19 and TRBJ1-2, reads DGGITQSPKYLFRKEGQNVTLSCEQNLNHDAMYWYRQDPGQGLRLIYYSQIVNDFQKGDIAEGYSVSREKKESFPLTVTSAQKNPTAFYLCASSLRQGAGYTFGSGTRLTVV.

This clone has just a few counts. The V and J genes are TRBV5-1 and TRBJ2-2, with D possibly matching TRBD2 (6 bases). CDR1 and CDR2 from the germline V gene are SGHRS and YFSETQ. This CDR3 contains 15 residues. Trimming pared 4 bases from V and 7 bases from J, leaving 17 bases between. Here the CDR3 reads CASSGSGDPIGELFF. CDR3 sequence (DNA): TGCGCCAGCAGCGGTTCGGGGGACCCCATCGGGGAGCTGTTTTTT.

The V gene is TRBV6-2 or TRBV6-3, the J gene TRBJ2-7, with 7 positions matching TRBD1. V gave up 2 bases and J gave up 4 bases; unmatched junction bases: 8. Looked up from germline, CDR1 is MNHEY and CDR2 is SVGEGT. CDR3 length: 15 residues. The CDR3 protein is CASSYNPGQTYEQYF. CDR3 coding DNA: TGTGCCAGCAGTTACAACCCGGGACAGACATACGAGCAGTACTTC.

J is TRBJ2-2 and V is TRBV9, with 12 bases aligning to TRBD2. The V segment lost 4 bases and the J segment 7 bases; nucleotides outside the gene matches: 8. CDR1 is SGDLS and CDR2 is YYNGEE in the germline V gene. The CDR3 is made up of 16 amino acids. Here the CDR3 reads CASSPGLAGFGGELFF. Written as DNA, the CDR3 is TGTGCCAGCAGCCCCGGACTAGCGGGGTTTGGCGGGGAGCTGTTTTTT.

This chain links TRBV6-2 or TRBV6-3 with TRBJ2-7, with D maybe TRBD2 (6 bases). Trimming left V 2 bases short and J 1 base short, with 18 bases between. Germline V gene data show CDR1 as MNHEY and CDR2 as SVGEGT. This CDR3 spans 17 amino acids. CDR3 amino acids: CASSYTRRDPKSYEQYF. The CDR3 DNA reads as TGTGCCAGCAGTTACACGAGGAGGGATCCGAAATCCTACGAGCAGTACTTC.

This rearrangement joins TRBV7-2 to TRBJ2-7, with 9 bases identical to TRBD1. The CDR3 extends over 14 amino acids. Trimming took 4 bases from V and 3 from J; bases not matched to a gene: 4. Germline V lookup: CDR1 SGHTA, CDR2 FQGNSA. Here the CDR3 reads CASSSPTGGYEQYF. The CDR3 coding sequence is TGTGCCAGCAGCTCCCCGACAGGGGGCTACGAGCAGTACTTC.

The rearrangement links TRBV6-1 to TRBJ2-3; a weak D match, TRBD1 (6 bases). The CDR3 consists of 17 residues. With 4 bases removed from V and 2 bases from J, the gap between germline ends came to 19 bases. Looked up from germline, CDR1 is MNHNS and CDR2 is SASEGT. This chain's CDR3 is CASSARGSPGATDTQYF. CDR3 nucleotides: TGTGCCAGCAGTGCCCGGGGTTCGCCAGGGGCCACAGATACGCAGTATTTT.

The rearrangement uses TRBV14 and TRBJ1-6, with TRBD1 identical over 9 bases. The CDR3 spans 15 residues. Germline CDR1 SGHDN, CDR2 FVKESK. The J segment lost 6 bases and the V segment lost 3 bases, leaving 3 bases of the junction unmatched. Here the CDR3 reads CASSQEGQGNSPLHF. In DNA, the CDR3 is TGTGCCAGCAGCCAGGAGGGACAGGGTAATTCACCCCTCCACTTT.

The chain couples TRBV7-3 to TRBJ1-1; 10 bases fit TRBD1. CDR3 length: 15 amino acids. Germline CDR1 is SGHTA and CDR2 is FQGTGA. The trim removed 2 bases at V and 10 bases at J, leaving 10 bases unmatched. In DNA, the CDR3 is TGTGCCAGCAGCTTATTGCGGACAGGGGGTGAAGTAGCTTTCTTT. Amino acids: CASSLLRTGGEVAFF.

The V gene is TRBV5-1, the J gene TRBJ1-4; 8 bases agree with TRBD1. There are 18 residues in the CDR3. V shed 2 bases and J 3 bases; nucleotides not matched to a gene: 12. Germline assignment: CDR1 SGHRS and CDR2 YFSETQ. For the CDR3, the DNA is TGCGCCAGCAGCTTCGGGCACCAGGGGGCGCGTTCTAATGAAAAACTGTTTTTT. Protein product: CASSFGHQGARSNEKLFF.

The chain employs TRBV5-1 and TRBJ1-1, with 10 bases aligning to TRBD1. Germline assignment: CDR1 SGHRS and CDR2 YFSETQ. The CDR3 has 15 residues. V shed 4 bases and J 1 base; nucleotides not matched to a gene: 4. The CDR3 DNA reads TGCGCCAGCAGCCCTCGGACAGGGGGGAACACTGAAGCTTTCTTT. Translation: CASSPRTGGNTEAFF.

V is TRBV7-2 and J is TRBJ1-2; the match to TRBD1 covers 7 bases. The CDR3 length is 14 residues. V was clipped by 5 bases and J by 4 bases; unmatched bases: 7. Germline values: CDR1 SGHTA, CDR2 FQGNSA. For the CDR3, the DNA is TGTGCCAGCAGCCCCGGGACAGTGGGCTATGGCTACACCTTC. Protein sequence: CASSPGTVGYGYTF.

This sequence joins TRBV27 and TRBJ1-5; D is uncertain. V was shortened by 6 bases and J by 6 bases, with 9 bases between the two germline ends. The CDR3 totals 12 residues. The germline CDR1 and CDR2 sequences are MNHEY and SMNVEV (reference sequence). CDR3 sequence: CASRGVGQPQHF. CDR3 nucleotide sequence: TGTGCCAGCAGGGGAGTCGGTCAGCCCCAGCATTTT.

The rearrangement links TRBV6-5 to TRBJ2-2; 7 bases are shared with TRBD1. CDR3 length equals 14 residues. From germline, CDR1 is MNHEY and CDR2 SVGAGI. The trim removed 6 bases at V and 6 bases at J, leaving 7 bases unmatched. This CDR3 reads CASRKTGRPGELFF. CDR3 DNA: TGTGCCAGCAGAAAGACAGGGCGGCCCGGGGAGCTGTTTTTT.

The chain recombines TRBV6-5 with TRBJ1-1; weak D call: TRBD1 (5 bases). Germline lookup yields CDR1 MNHEY and CDR2 SVGAGI. This CDR3 has 16 residues. The V end lost 0 bases, the J end lost 4 bases, and 15 bases lay between the germline ends. The CDR3 DNA follows: TGTGCCAGCAGTTACTCCGGAGGGGTCGAGGGCACTGAAGCTTTCTTT. Translation gives CASSYSGGVEGTEAFF.

The J gene is TRBJ2-3, the V gene TRBV5-1, with D maybe TRBD2 (7 bases). V was shortened by 4 bases and J by 2 bases, with 14 bases between the two germline ends. This CDR3 is 15 amino acids long. Germline V gene data show CDR1 as SGHRS and CDR2 as YFSETQ. The CDR3 nucleotides are TGCGCCAGCAGCGTGCGGGGGCGGGACACAGATACGCAGTATTTT. Protein sequence: CASSVRGRDTDTQYF. The whole variable domain, filled in from reference TRBV5-1 and TRBJ2-3, reads KAGVTQTPRYLIKTRGQQVTLSCSPISGHRSVSWYQQTPGQGLQFLFEYFSETQRNKGNFPGRFSGRQFSNSRSEMNVSTLELGDSALYLCASSVRGRDTDTQYFGPGTRLTVL.